Sequencing of this T cell receptor beta chain was carried out in a study of shared clonotypes between healthy human individuals. J gave up 6 bases and V 5 bases, and 12 bases lay outside the gene matches. Germline CDR1 SGHAT, CDR2 FQNNGV. The CDR3 spans 15 residues. The protocol was immunoSEQ multiplex PCR, while the TCRdb copy is restricted to in-frame clones and leaves out a portion. Among under 1,900,000 clones listed, just under 99% were seen once. This receptor was taken from a man aged 30 to 39 in good health. The sequencing sample was made of naive CD4+ T cells sorted from blood. Specified subset: CD45RA+ positively selected. The rearrangement joins TRBV11-2 to TRBJ2-7, with 8 bases that match TRBD2. CDR3 bases: TGTGCCAGCAGCAAACCGGGACTAGAGTTACCCGAGCAGTACTTC. Translated: CASSKPGLELPEQYF.